Presented here are 25 T cell receptor beta chains from one specimen sequenced in a study of CD8 T cells in Susac syndrome. After extraction with the RNeasy kit, 0.5 to 1 ug of the RNA was reverse transcribed using random hexamers. TCRdb re-called the immunoSEQ multiplex PCR reads through MiXCR, storing one row per CDR3 protein. The sample lists 130,000 to 150,000 distinct CDR3 sequences; less than 95% were seen once. Material: CD4+ T cells from PBMCs. All receptors derive from a human donor in good health.

The chain uses TRBV20-1 and TRBJ2-7; 9 bases line up with TRBD1. The germline gives CDR1 DFQATT, CDR2 SNEGSKA (reference sequence). The CDR3 consists of 14 residues. V lost 3 bases, J lost 2 bases, and 5 bases stayed unmatched. This CDR3 reads CSASRTGVAYEQYF. CDR3 in DNA: TGCAGTGCTAGTAGGACAGGGGTTGCCTACGAGCAGTACTTC.

The chain combines TRBV27 with TRBJ1-5, with D hard to call. Germline loops: CDR1 MNHEY, CDR2 SMNVEV (reference sequence). The CDR3 is 16 residues long. CDR3 in amino acids: CAGQRPCVDGNQPQHF. Here the CDR3 DNA reads TGTGCTGGTCAGCGCCCTTGTGTTGATGGCAATCAGCCCCAGCATTTT.

The chain is built from TRBV6-6 and TRBJ2-1; D is tentatively TRBD1 or TRBD2 (5 bases each). The V end lost 7 bases, the J end lost 10 bases, and 17 bases lay between the germline ends. The germline V gene has CDR1 MNHNY and CDR2 SVGAGI (reference sequence). The CDR3 runs to 13 residues. Here the CDR3 DNA reads TGTGCCAGCACCCAGTGGGAGTGGGGGGAGCAGTTCTTC. It is translated as CASTQWEWGEQFF.

The chain links TRBV20-1 to TRBJ1-1; 7 bases are a match to TRBD1. Germline V lookup: CDR1 DFQATT, CDR2 SNEGSKA (reference sequence). J gave up 1 base and V 6 bases, and 11 bases lay outside the gene matches. There are 15 residues in the CDR3. DNA of the CDR3: TGCAGTGCGCAGAATTCCGGGACAGCGAACACTGAAGCTTTCTTT. Translation: CSAQNSGTANTEAFF.

This rearrangement joins TRBV5-1 to TRBJ1-2; 9 positions agree with TRBD1. After removal of 4 bases from V and 6 bases from J, the junction contained 10 bases not matched to a gene. CDR3 size: 15 residues. CDR1 is SGHRS and CDR2 is YFSETQ in the germline V gene. The CDR3 region is CASSPSTGGGHGYTF. For the CDR3, the DNA is TGCGCCAGCAGCCCCTCCACAGGGGGCGGTCATGGCTACACCTTC.

The chain links TRBV27 to TRBJ2-1; the match to TRBD2 covers 9 bases. CDR1 and CDR2 from the germline V gene are MNHEY and SMNVEV (reference sequence). The V and J ends lost 5 bases and 7 bases, in that order; junction bases with no gene match: 12. The CDR3 has 16 amino acids. CDR3 DNA: TGTGCCAGCAGTCCTCTCGCGGGAGGGCCAGAGAATGAGCAGTTCTTC. Amino acids: CASSPLAGGPENEQFF.

V and J are TRBV12-3 or TRBV12-4 and TRBJ1-4, with D possibly matching TRBD1 (6 bases). Trimming removed 4 bases at V and 8 bases at J, with 14 bases between. The CDR3 extends over 14 amino acids. The CDR3 region is CASSSNRDGEKLFF. The CDR3 DNA follows: TGTGCCAGCAGTTCTAACAGGGACGGGGAAAAACTGTTTTTT.

The chain carries TRBV12-3 or TRBV12-4 and TRBJ1-5, with D perhaps TRBD1 (6 bases). The CDR3 is made up of 16 amino acids. The V gene lost 5 bases and the J gene lost 2 bases, with 16 bases spanning the gap. The CDR3 protein is CASSMSTGRGNQPQHF. The CDR3 coding sequence is TGTGCCAGCAGTATGTCAACAGGGAGGGGCAATCAGCCCCAGCATTTT.

This sequence joins TRBV5-6 and TRBJ2-4; no clear D. Trimming pared 2 bases from V and 0 bases from J, leaving 12 bases between. CDR3 length equals 16 residues. Germline values: CDR1 SGHDT, CDR2 YYEEEE. This CDR3 is CASSFRSVLAKNIQYF. In DNA, the CDR3 is TGTGCCAGCAGCTTTAGATCCGTTCTAGCCAAAAACATTCAGTACTTC.

V is TRBV29-1 and J is TRBJ1-1; D is unclear. CDR1 is SQVTM and CDR2 is ANQGSEA in the germline V gene. The CDR3 contains 10 residues. V was cut by 5 bases and J by 8 bases, with 9 bases left in between. The CDR3 DNA follows: TGCAGCGTTCTCGGGCGAGAAGCTTTCTTT. The encoded protein is CSVLGREAFF.

V and J are TRBV7-2 and TRBJ2-3, with 8 bases that match TRBD2. The CDR3 contains 14 residues. Germline assignment: CDR1 SGHTA and CDR2 FQGNSA. J lost 5 bases, V lost 5 bases, and 6 bases had no gene match. Here the CDR3 DNA reads TGTGCCAGCAGCCCGGGAGGGCGGGTAGATACGCAGTATTTT. Its translation: CASSPGGRVDTQYF.

This sequence joins TRBV20-1 and TRBJ2-5, with 7 bases identical to TRBD1. The ends lost 5 bases at V and 5 bases at J; junction bases unmatched: 20. Germline CDR1 DFQATT, CDR2 SNEGSKA (reference sequence). The CDR3 loop spans 17 amino acids. In DNA form, the CDR3 reads TGCAGTGCTTCTCCCGATGTCCGGGACAGATTACGGGAGACCCAGTACTTC. Protein: CSASPDVRDRLRETQYF.

V gene TRBV15 combines with J gene TRBJ1-3; tentatively, D is TRBD1 (6 bases). Trimming removed 3 bases from V and 0 bases from J, with 12 bases in between. CDR3 length: 16 amino acids. Germline V gives CDR1 LNHNV, CDR2 YYDKDF (reference sequence). The CDR3: CATSRDSSYSGNTIYF. CDR3 DNA sequence: TGTGCCACCAGCAGGGACAGTTCCTACTCTGGAAACACCATATATTTT.

DNA of the CDR3: TGTGCCAGCAGCCGCGGACAGGGAGAAAAGACCCAGTACTTC. Protein: CASSRGQGEKTQYF. The chain couples TRBV7-9 to TRBJ2-5; 8 nucleotides line up with TRBD1. The CDR3 length is 14 residues. The germline V gene encodes CDR1 SEHNR and CDR2 FQNEAQ (reference sequence). Losses at the gene ends were 5 bases for V and 6 bases for J; bases not matched to a gene: 8.

The chain carries TRBV5-4 and TRBJ2-5; TRBD2 aligns across 9 bases. V lost 0 bases, J lost 3 bases, and 6 bases stayed unmatched. Germline CDR1 reads SGHNT; CDR2 reads YYREEE (reference sequence). The CDR3 runs 16 residues. In DNA form, the CDR3 reads TGTGCCAGCAGCTTGGAGTGGTCTAGCGGGAAAGAGACCCAGTACTTC. It is translated as CASSLEWSSGKETQYF.

This clonotype occurred once. The chain carries TRBV30 and TRBJ2-1; 12 positions agree with TRBD2. V lost 0 bases, J lost 14 bases, and 17 bases stayed unmatched. Germline V CDR1 and CDR2: GTSNPN, SVGIG (reference sequence). The CDR3 sequence is 17 residues long. The DNA of the CDR3 is TGTGCCTGGAGTGTACCCATGCGGACTAGCGGGAATCCCATGGAGTTCTTC. This codes for CAWSVPMRTSGNPMEFF.

V usage is TRBV25-1 and J usage is TRBJ2-7, with 9 bases fitting TRBD1. The CDR3 contains 15 residues. Trimming removed 4 bases from V and 7 bases from J; junction bases left unmatched: 11. Germline CDR1 and CDR2: MGHDK and SYGVNS. The CDR3 is CASSASGQGLVEQYF. The CDR3 DNA sequence: TGTGCCAGCAGTGCCTCGGGACAGGGTCTGGTAGAGCAGTACTTC.

The gene calls are TRBV9 and TRBJ2-7, with TRBD2 matching 8 bases. From germline, CDR1 is SGDLS and CDR2 YYNGEE. The CDR3 has 15 residues. V shed 0 bases, J shed 2 bases, and the junction held 4 bases outside the gene matches. The CDR3 is CASSVDAGGPYEQYF. CDR3 nucleotide sequence: TGTGCCAGCAGCGTAGACGCGGGAGGCCCCTACGAGCAGTACTTC.

V is TRBV27 and J is TRBJ1-1; D not resolved. V gave up 3 bases and J gave up 0 bases, with 8 bases separating them. Germline V gene data show CDR1 as MNHEY and CDR2 as SMNVEV (reference sequence). This CDR3 region has 14 residues. CDR3: CASSLGRMNTEAFF. CDR3 nucleotides: TGTGCCAGCAGTTTGGGCAGAATGAACACTGAAGCTTTCTTT.

The chain couples TRBV20-1 to TRBJ1-3; D unresolved. The CDR3 loop spans 14 amino acids. The germline V gene has CDR1 DFQATT and CDR2 SNEGSKA (reference sequence). Trimming took 0 bases from V and 0 from J, leaving 6 bases between them. CDR3 sequence: CSARDSNSGNTIYF. DNA of the CDR3: TGCAGTGCTAGAGATTCAAACTCTGGAAACACCATATATTTT.

The chain links TRBV29-1 to TRBJ1-2; D might be TRBD1 (6 bases). This CDR3 comprises 12 residues. The ends were cut back, 8 bases at V and 13 bases at J, with 23 bases in the middle. Per the germline V gene, CDR1 is SQVTM and CDR2 is ANQGSEA. The CDR3 reads CSPSLLGGAITF. CDR3 nucleotides: TGCAGCCCATCTCTATTGGGGGGGGCGATCACCTTC.

This rearrangement joins TRBV5-4 to TRBJ2-7; TRBD2 agrees at 7 bases. The CDR3 is 16 amino acids. The ends lost 3 bases at V and 1 base at J; junction bases unmatched: 10. Germline assignment: CDR1 SGHNT and CDR2 YYREEE (reference sequence). The DNA for the CDR3 is TGTGCCAGCAGCTGGGGGGGGAAATTGGGATCCTACGAGCAGTACTTC. Amino acid sequence: CASSWGGKLGSYEQYF.

The gene calls are TRBV18 and TRBJ1-1; D not certain. There are 16 residues in the CDR3. V lost 0 bases, J lost 0 bases, and 11 bases lay in between. The V gene's germline CDR1 is KGHSH and CDR2 LQKENI. CDR3 amino acids: CASSPPQGPMNTEAFF. CDR3 DNA: TGTGCCAGCTCACCACCGCAAGGCCCGATGAACACTGAAGCTTTCTTT.

The gene calls are TRBV30 and TRBJ2-3; D is unclear. CDR1 is GTSNPN, CDR2 SVGIG, per germline (reference sequence). Trimming left V 0 bases short and J 0 bases short, with 10 bases between. CDR3 size: 15 residues. Written as DNA, the CDR3 is TGTGCCTGGAGTGTAGGATTTTTGAGCACAGATACGCAGTATTTT. Translating it yields CAWSVGFLSTDTQYF. The variable domain in full, completed from reference TRBV30 and TRBJ2-3, reads SQTIHQWPATLVQPVGSPLSLECTVEGTSNPNLYWYRQAAGRGLQLLFYSVGIGQISSEVPQNLSASRPQDRQFILSSKKLLLSDSGFYLCAWSVGFLSTDTQYFGPGTRLTVL.

This sequence joins TRBV19 and TRBJ2-7; the D gene is possibly TRBD2 (6 bases). This CDR3 has 14 amino acids. The V gene lost 2 bases and the J gene lost 7 bases, with 15 bases spanning the gap. Germline values: CDR1 LNHDA, CDR2 SQIVND (reference sequence). The CDR3 reads CASSIRTAGGEQYF. CDR3 DNA sequence: TGTGCCAGTAGTATAAGGACCGCTGGGGGGGAGCAGTACTTC.